A single sample gave rise to the 16 T cell receptor beta chains below, sequenced in a study of blood T cell repertoires in COVID-19 (dated by TCRdb to 2020 to 2022). Libraries came from the immunoSEQ multiplex PCR assay. The source is immuneACCESS, and TCRdb retained only in-frame sequences with V and J called. Part of the clones is not carried over; for the studies checked, unresolved V genes explain less than half of this, and the remainder is unexplained. For this sample the table gives 100,000 to 150,000 clones, of which around four fifths were detected only once. Jointly, the top ten make up 2% to 3% of the sample. The sequencing sample was made of PBMCs or T cells enriched from blood (not recorded which). The receptor source for this set is a man between 40 and 49 years old with acute COVID-19.

The chain combines TRBV28 with TRBJ2-3, with a tentative D call TRBD2 (6 bases). The V gene lost 1 base and the J gene lost 0 bases, with 11 bases spanning the gap. Looked up from germline, CDR1 is MDHEN and CDR2 is SYDVKM. There are 16 residues in the CDR3. The CDR3 coding sequence is TGTGCCAGCAGTTTATCAGGAGCGGGTAGCACAGATACGCAGTATTTT. This gives the protein CASSLSGAGSTDTQYF.

The chain combines TRBV6-5 with TRBJ1-1; D gene uncertain. CDR1 is MNHEY and CDR2 is SVGAGI in the germline V gene. This CDR3 is 13 amino acids long. V lost 5 bases and J lost 2, with 9 bases in between. This CDR3 is CASSIRGNTEAFF. CDR3 sequence (DNA): TGTGCCAGCAGTATACGAGGTAACACTGAAGCTTTCTTT.

V is TRBV20-1 and J is TRBJ2-7; a possible D gene is TRBD1 (5 bases). Germline-derived CDR1 and CDR2 are DFQATT and SNEGSKA (reference sequence). V lost 3 bases to trimming and J lost 1 base, with 7 bases between them. The CDR3 runs 12 residues. CDR3 coding DNA: TGCAGTGCTAGTAGGGGTTCCTACGAGCAGTACTTC. This translates into CSASRGSYEQYF.

This clone showed up just a few times. The V and J genes are TRBV30 and TRBJ1-5; D gene ambiguous. Germline V lookup: CDR1 GTSNPN, CDR2 SVGIG (reference sequence). V dropped 2 bases and J dropped 3 bases, with 8 bases sitting between them. This CDR3 has 13 residues. CDR3 in DNA: TGTGCCTGGAGTTACTCTGACAATCAGCCCCAGCATTTT. Protein sequence: CAWSYSDNQPQHF. Full variable domain (remainder filled in from reference TRBV30 and TRBJ1-5): SQTIHQWPATLVQPVGSPLSLECTVEGTSNPNLYWYRQAAGRGLQLLFYSVGIGQISSEVPQNLSASRPQDRQFILSSKKLLLSDSGFYLCAWSYSDNQPQHFGDGTRLSIL.

The chain recombines TRBV5-4 with TRBJ2-7; D possibly corresponds to TRBD2 (5 bases). CDR1 and CDR2 from the germline V gene are SGHNT and YYREEE (reference sequence). The CDR3 runs 13 residues. V was pared by 1 base and J by 5 bases, with 10 bases between. CDR3 sequence (DNA): TGTGCCAGCAGCTTGACTAGTAAGGACGAGCAGTACTTC. Amino acid sequence: CASSLTSKDEQYF.

The chain has TRBV6-5 and TRBJ1-2; 8 bases fit TRBD1. In germline, CDR1 is MNHEY, CDR2 SVGAGI. This CDR3 has 14 amino acids. The trim removed 6 bases at V and 4 bases at J, leaving 7 bases unmatched. CDR3 residues: CASSQTGDIYGYTF. In DNA form, the CDR3 reads TGTGCCAGCAGCCAGACAGGGGACATCTATGGCTACACCTTC.

This chain uses TRBV2 with TRBJ2-7; 11 nucleotides match TRBD2. Germline CDR1 SNHLY, CDR2 FYNNEI. This CDR3 is 15 amino acids long. The V and J ends lost 5 bases and 5 bases, in that order; junction bases with no gene match: 8. CDR3: CASSTSGGYGNEQYF. The DNA of the CDR3 is TGTGCCAGCAGTACTAGCGGGGGATATGGTAACGAGCAGTACTTC.

This clone was found a few times. The genes are TRBV4-2 and TRBJ2-2, with D possibly matching TRBD2 (5 bases). CDR1 is LGHNA and CDR2 is YNFKEQ in the germline V gene. The germline V and J ends were trimmed by 1 base and 5 bases, with 8 bases remaining between them. The CDR3 sequence is 14 residues long. CDR3 DNA sequence: TGTGCCAGCAGCCAAGGGAGGAGAACCGGGGAGCTGTTTTTT. Translation gives CASSQGRRTGELFF.

The chain combines TRBV6-6 with TRBJ2-7; D remains unclear. CDR1 is MNHNY and CDR2 is SVGAGI in the germline V gene (reference sequence). The CDR3 runs to 13 residues. V lost 8 bases, J lost 1 base, and 12 bases lay in between. The CDR3 loop reads CASFDIVSYEQYF. The CDR3 DNA is TGTGCCAGCTTCGACATCGTTTCCTACGAGCAGTACTTC.

The rearrangement joins TRBV5-4 to TRBJ2-1; unclear D gene. Germline CDR1 SGHNT, CDR2 YYREEE (reference sequence). The length of the CDR3 is 15 residues. Between the trimmed V and J ends, which lost 3 bases and 2 bases, there was a span of 12 bases. The CDR3 loop reads CASSSPLRTYNEQFF. CDR3 DNA: TGTGCCAGCAGCTCGCCCCTGCGCACCTACAATGAGCAGTTCTTC.

A note on this clone: One end of the junction is discordant with germline, which a read error may explain. This sequence joins TRBV9 and TRBJ2-5; no clear D gene. Germline assignment: CDR1 SGDLS and CDR2 YYNGEE. CDR3 size: 13 residues. CDR3 DNA: TGTGCCAGCAGCCCTCGAACCGACACGCCGATAAACTTC. This sequence encodes CASSPRTDTPINF. The complete variable domain, with remaining parts taken from reference TRBV9 and TRBJ2-5, reads DSGVTQTPKHLITATGQRVTLRCSPRSGDLSVYWYQQSLDQGLQFLIQYYNGEERAKGNILERFSAQQFPDLHSELNLSSLELGDSALYFCASSPRTDTPINFGPGTRLLVL.

V gene TRBV3-1 (or the pseudogene TRBV3-2) combines with J gene TRBJ1-6; D is unresolved. The CDR3 consists of 14 residues. V lost 0 bases, J lost 10 bases, and 10 bases lay in between. The germline CDR1 and CDR2 sequences are LGHDT and YNNKEL (reference sequence). CDR3: CASSQDGLGSPLHF. The CDR3 DNA is TGTGCCAGCAGCCAAGATGGCCTGGGCTCACCCCTCCACTTT.

The chain uses TRBV7-9 and TRBJ1-2; 9 bases agree with TRBD1. The CDR3 extends over 15 amino acids. The junction had 13 bases not matched to a gene; V was cut back by 0 bases and J by 14 bases. Germline assignment: CDR1 SEHNR and CDR2 FQNEAQ (reference sequence). The CDR3 sequence is CASSLASVEQGARTF. As DNA, the CDR3 is TGTGCCAGCAGCTTAGCGAGTGTAGAACAGGGGGCGCGTACCTTC. The variable domain in full, completed from reference TRBV7-9 and TRBJ1-2, reads DTGVSQNPRHKITKRGQNVTFRCDPISEHNRLYWYRQTLGQGPEFLTYFQNEAQLEKSRLLSDRFSAERPKGSFSTLEIQRTEQGDSAMYLCASSLASVEQGARTFGSGTRLTVV.

The chain carries TRBV9 and TRBJ1-5, with a weak D call TRBD1 (6 bases). Germline V gene sequence: CDR1 SGDLS, CDR2 YYNGEE. Trimming pared 5 bases from V and 4 bases from J, leaving 13 bases between. The CDR3 totals 14 residues. The CDR3 DNA reads TGTGCCAGCAGTCGAGGGGGAGGGAATCAGCCCCAGCATTTT. It translates to CASSRGGGNQPQHF.

V usage is TRBV7-2 and J usage is TRBJ2-3; the match to TRBD2 covers 8 bases. This CDR3 is built from 15 residues. Per the germline V gene, CDR1 is SGHTA and CDR2 is FQGNSA. V shed 3 bases and J 3 bases; nucleotides not matched to a gene: 5. DNA for the CDR3: TGTGCCAGCAGCTTGAGTAGCGGGGTAACAGATACGCAGTATTTT. Its translation is CASSLSSGVTDTQYF.

The gene calls are TRBV19 and TRBJ1-1; the match to TRBD1 covers 7 bases. J was trimmed by 7 bases and V by 6 bases; bases with no gene match: 11. The CDR3 runs to 14 residues. The germline V gene has CDR1 LNHDA and CDR2 SQIVND (reference sequence). Here the CDR3 reads CASRVEGAGGEAFF. DNA for the CDR3: TGTGCCAGTAGGGTAGAGGGGGCTGGAGGTGAAGCTTTCTTT. Filled out from reference TRBV19 and TRBJ1-1, the complete variable domain reads DGGITQSPKYLFRKEGQNVTLSCEQNLNHDAMYWYRQDPGQGLRLIYYSQIVNDFQKGDIAEGYSVSREKKESFPLTVTSAQKNPTAFYLCASRVEGAGGEAFFGQGTRLTVV.